The subject of this entry is one T cell receptor (beta chain). The sample is drawn from a study of blood T cell repertoires in COVID-19. Turning to the study itself: Spain, Italy and the United States supplied samples that represented acute and convalescent COVID-19. T cells, B-cell-depleted T cells, or PBMCs provided the cDNA or gDNA that served as material.

The CDR3 is 17 residues long. J gave up 7 bases and V 0 bases, and 8 bases lay outside the gene matches. Germline values: CDR1 SGHRS, CDR2 YFSETQ. In the study's own analysis: Estimation of nucleated cell counts was performed using reference gene primer amplification. Generated by immunoSEQ multiplex PCR, the TCRdb table keeps only in-frame clones and is missing some. Clone size and V and J calls were adopted from that table, with D and trimming inferred from the DNA. This table has roughly 120,000 clones, less than 85% appearing once. The specimen was peripheral blood. The clonotype comes from a middle-aged man with acute or convalescent COVID-19. This rearrangement joins TRBV5-1 to TRBJ2-2, with 11 bases matching TRBD2. The CDR3 nucleotides read TGCGCCAGCAGCTTGGAACTAGCGGGAGCATTTAACGGGGAGCTGTTTTTT. It yields the protein CASSLELAGAFNGELFF.